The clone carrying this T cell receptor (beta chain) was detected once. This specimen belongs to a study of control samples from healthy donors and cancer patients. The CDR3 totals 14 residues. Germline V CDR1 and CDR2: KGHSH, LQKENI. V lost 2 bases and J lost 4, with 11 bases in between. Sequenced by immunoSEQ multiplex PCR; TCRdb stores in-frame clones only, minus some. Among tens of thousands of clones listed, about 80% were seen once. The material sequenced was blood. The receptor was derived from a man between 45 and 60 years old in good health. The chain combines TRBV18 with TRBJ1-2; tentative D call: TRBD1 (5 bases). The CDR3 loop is CASSPGTAFYGYTF. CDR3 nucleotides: TGTGCCAGCTCACCAGGGACCGCCTTCTATGGCTACACCTTC.